This T cell receptor (beta chain) was identified in a study of human T cells and chemical hapten exposure. Study as a whole: Patches with 0.01% DPC went on the upper back, and the tests were read at 6 days. Study-wide results and caveats: The presence of alopecia in the donors means their immune response may differ from healthy people's.

As to time point: pre-sensitization, week 0. Treatment noted: therapeutic diphenylcyclopropenone sensitization with weekly scalp DPC. The library put unique molecular identifiers onto individual cDNA molecules. MiXCR was run by TCRdb on the RACE reads, yielding one entry per CDR3 protein. The data show about 51,000 distinct CDR3 sequences, about 9.2% seen once. The sample holds many counts of this clonotype. No antigen is known for it. CDR3 length equals 16 residues. Germline CDR1 reads LGHNA; CDR2 reads YNFKEQ. V was pared by 1 base and J by 4 bases, with 1 base of the junction left unmatched. Here the sequenced sample was whole blood, taken in connection with sensitization to the hapten diphenylcyclopropenone (DPC). The chain couples TRBV4-2 to TRBJ2-3; 14 bases fit TRBD2. The source is a woman in her thirties or forties with alopecia areata. Some clones in this sample may be carry-over from other donors' samples. CDR3: CASSQGLAGGPDTQYF. The CDR3, as DNA: TGTGCCAGCAGCCAAGGACTAGCGGGGGGGCCAGATACGCAGTATTTT.